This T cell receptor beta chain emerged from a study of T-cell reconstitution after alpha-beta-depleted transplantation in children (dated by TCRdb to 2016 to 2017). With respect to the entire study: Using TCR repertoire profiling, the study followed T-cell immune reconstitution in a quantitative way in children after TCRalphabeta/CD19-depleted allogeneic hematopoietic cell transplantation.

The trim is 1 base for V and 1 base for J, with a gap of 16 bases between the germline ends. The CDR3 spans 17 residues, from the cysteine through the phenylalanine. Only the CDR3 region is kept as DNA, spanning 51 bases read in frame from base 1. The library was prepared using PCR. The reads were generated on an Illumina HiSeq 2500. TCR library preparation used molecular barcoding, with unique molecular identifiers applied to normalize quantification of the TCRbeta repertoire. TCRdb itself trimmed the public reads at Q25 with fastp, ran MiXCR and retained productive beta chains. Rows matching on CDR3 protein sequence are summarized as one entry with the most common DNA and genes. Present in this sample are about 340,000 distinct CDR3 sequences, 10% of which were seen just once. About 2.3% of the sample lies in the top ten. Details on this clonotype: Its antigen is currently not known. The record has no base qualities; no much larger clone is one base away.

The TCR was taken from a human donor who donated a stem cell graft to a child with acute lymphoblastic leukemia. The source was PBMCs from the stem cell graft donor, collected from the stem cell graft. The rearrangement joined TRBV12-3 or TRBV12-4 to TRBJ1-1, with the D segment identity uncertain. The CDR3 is CASSLDGWVRENTEAFF. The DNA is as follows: TGTGCCAGCAGTTTAGATGGGTGGGTTAGAGAGAACACTGAAGCTTTCTTT.